Presented here are 13 T cell receptor beta chains from one specimen sequenced in a study of shared clonotypes between healthy human individuals (dated by TCRdb to 2020 to 2021). The receptor library was made with the immunoSEQ multiplex PCR assay. The table comes from immuneACCESS by way of TCRdb, which keeps in-frame sequences with V and J called. Part of the clones is missing from these tables; in studies checked, under half for an unresolved V gene and the rest for unknown reasons. This sample has around 430,000 clones in its table, and roughly 77% of those were observed once. Jointly, the top ten make up about 13% of the sample. Sequenced: PBMCs. All receptors derive from a middle-aged woman in good health. Some clones in this sample may be carry-over from other donors' samples.

This chain uses TRBV14 with TRBJ2-1; 13 nucleotides align to TRBD2. The CDR3 loop spans 15 amino acids. Germline CDR1 and CDR2: SGHDN and FVKESK. The trim removed 2 bases at V and 7 bases at J, leaving 2 bases unmatched. CDR3 bases: TGTGCCAGCAGCCAAACGACTAGCGGGAGGAATGAGCAGTTCTTC. This sequence encodes CASSQTTSGRNEQFF. The full variable domain, completed using reference TRBV14 and TRBJ2-1, is EAGVTQFPSHSVIEKGQTVTLRCDPISGHDNLYWYRRVMGKEIKFLLHFVKESKQDESGMPNNRFLAERTGGTYSTLKVQPAELEDSGVYFCASSQTTSGRNEQFFGPGTRLTVL.

This clone is a singleton in its sample. The V call is TRBV6-5, the J call TRBJ2-7; unclear D gene. Between the trimmed V and J ends, which lost 6 bases and 0 bases, there was a span of 12 bases. This CDR3 region has 14 residues. In germline, CDR1 is MNHEY, CDR2 SVGAGI. Written as DNA, the CDR3 is TGTGCCAGCAGGCCCCGGGCCCACTCCTACGAGCAGTACTTC. This codes for CASRPRAHSYEQYF.

V usage is TRBV9 and J usage is TRBJ2-3, with D perhaps assigned TRBD1 or TRBD2 (6 bases each). With 3 bases removed from V and 9 bases from J, the gap between germline ends came to 17 bases. The germline V gene has CDR1 SGDLS and CDR2 YYNGEE. CDR3 length equals 14 residues. CDR3 DNA sequence: TGTGCCAGCAGCGCAAATCTTCAGGGGAGGACGCAGTATTTT. Protein sequence: CASSANLQGRTQYF.

CDR3 nucleotide sequence: TGTGCCAGCAGTTTTTCGGGAACTAGAATTGTTGGCTACACCTTC. Amino acids: CASSFSGTRIVGYTF. This chain links TRBV28 with TRBJ1-2; D not resolved. Trimming took 3 bases from V and 7 from J, leaving 18 bases between them. Germline V lookup: CDR1 MDHEN, CDR2 SYDVKM. The CDR3 is made up of 15 amino acids.

This clone was seen only once. The rearrangement uses TRBV4-2 and TRBJ1-1; unclear D gene. This CDR3 comprises 15 residues. The V gene's germline CDR1 is LGHNA and CDR2 YNFKEQ. Trimming cost V 0 bases and J 0 bases, with 8 bases left between them. The CDR3 DNA is TGTGCCAGCAGCCAAGAGGTCGGCCTGAACACTGAAGCTTTCTTT. Amino acids: CASSQEVGLNTEAFF.

The rearrangement joins TRBV11-3 to TRBJ2-7; D uncertain. V was cut by 1 base and J by 7 bases, with 11 bases left in between. The CDR3 has 13 amino acids. Per the germline V gene, CDR1 is SGHNT and CDR2 is YENEEA. The chain's CDR3 is CASSLGYQREQYF. As DNA, the CDR3 is TGTGCCAGCAGCTTAGGGTATCAGAGAGAGCAGTACTTC. The variable domain in full, completed from reference TRBV11-3 and TRBJ2-7, reads EAGVVQSPRYKIIEKKQPVAFWCNPISGHNTLYWYLQNLGQGPELLIRYENEEAVDDSQLPKDRFSAERLKGVDSTLKIQPAELGDSAVYLCASSLGYQREQYFGPGTRLTVT.

CDR3 in DNA: TGCGCCAGCAGCTTGAGCGGGAGCACCGGCTCCTACAATGAGCAGTTCTTC. Residues: CASSLSGSTGSYNEQFF. The V call is TRBV5-1, the J call TRBJ2-1, with TRBD2 identical over 8 bases. V lost 1 base and J lost 0; bases outside the gene matches: 6. The CDR3 loop spans 17 amino acids. Germline CDR1 and CDR2: SGHRS and YFSETQ. The full variable domain, with the rest looked up from reference TRBV5-1 and TRBJ2-1, is KAGVTQTPRYLIKTRGQQVTLSCSPISGHRSVSWYQQTPGQGLQFLFEYFSETQRNKGNFPGRFSGRQFSNSRSEMNVSTLELGDSALYLCASSLSGSTGSYNEQFFGPGTRLTVL.

The rearrangement joins TRBV7-9 to TRBJ2-7, with D possibly called TRBD1 or TRBD2 (5 bases each). The V end was cut by 3 bases, the J end by 3 bases, with 18 bases between. The CDR3 consists of 16 residues. Germline CDR1 and CDR2: SEHNR and FQNEAQ (reference sequence). CDR3 nucleotide sequence: TGTGCCAGCAGCTTGGACGGGACGGGAACCCGCTACGAGCAGTACTTC. This gives the protein CASSLDGTGTRYEQYF.

This chain connects TRBV9 to TRBJ2-7; TRBD1 aligns across 8 bases. Germline loops: CDR1 SGDLS, CDR2 YYNGEE. V lost 0 bases and J lost 7; bases outside the gene matches: 6. The CDR3 consists of 14 residues. The CDR3 reads CASSVGTGYREQYF. The CDR3 DNA is TGTGCCAGCAGCGTAGGGACAGGGTATAGGGAGCAGTACTTC.

At least ten counts were recorded for this clone. The gene calls are TRBV15 and TRBJ2-1, with 8 nucleotides matching TRBD2. CDR1 is LNHNV and CDR2 is YYDKDF in the germline V gene (reference sequence). V trimming: 3 bases; J trimming: 9 bases; junction bases outside the gene matches: 4. There are 13 residues in the CDR3. DNA of the CDR3: TGTGCCACCAGCAGCCGGACTAGCAGTGAGCAGTTCTTC. As protein: CATSSRTSSEQFF.

The CDR3 sequence: CASSLGIMNTEAFF. The CDR3 DNA follows: TGCGCCAGCAGCTTAGGAATAATGAACACTGAAGCTTTCTTT. The V and J genes are TRBV5-1 and TRBJ1-1; D ambiguous. The germline gives CDR1 SGHRS, CDR2 YFSETQ. Trimming removed 2 bases from V and 0 bases from J, with 8 bases in between. CDR3 length: 14 amino acids. The whole variable domain, remainder taken from reference TRBV5-1 and TRBJ1-1, is KAGVTQTPRYLIKTRGQQVTLSCSPISGHRSVSWYQQTPGQGLQFLFEYFSETQRNKGNFPGRFSGRQFSNSRSEMNVSTLELGDSALYLCASSLGIMNTEAFFGQGTRLTVV.

This rearrangement joins TRBV11-2 to TRBJ2-1, with 13 positions matching TRBD2. The CDR3 is 18 residues long. Trimming removed 1 base from V and 5 bases from J; junction bases left unmatched: 8. Germline V lookup: CDR1 SGHAT, CDR2 FQNNGV. CDR3 sequence (DNA): TGTGCCAGCAGCTTAGTAAGGACTAGCGGGAGTCGAGACAATGAGCAGTTCTTC. It specifies CASSLVRTSGSRDNEQFF.

This chain joins TRBV4-2 and TRBJ2-5, with a weak D call TRBD1 (5 bases). The J call is in doubt because the DNA end fits TRBJ2-7 better. The CDR3 runs to 15 residues. CDR1 and CDR2 from the germline V gene are LGHNA and YNFKEQ. CDR3 protein: CASSQDRQGAYEQYF. The CDR3 DNA follows: TGTGCCAGCAGCCAAGATCGCCAGGGCGCCTACGAGCAGTACTTC.